This entry concerns a single T cell receptor (beta chain). The antigen this receptor binds is unknown. No base quality values were provided; no much bigger clone lies one nucleotide off. The data are from a study of cytomegalovirus exposure and HLA in healthy donors (dated by TCRdb to the late 2010s). Regarding the research as a whole: The approximately 710 repertoires of the first cohort and the approximately 110 validation repertoires were produced on the same platform, according to a later analysis. The study aimed to test whether cataloging public T cell receptors could reveal signatures of past pathogen exposure. Along with the roughly 670-subject first cohort, a separate validation cohort of over 90 different subjects was used. The study combined high-throughput TCR immunosequencing, statistical association of individual TCRs with disease status, and machine learning to predict cytomegalovirus infection status. Study-wide conclusions, independent of this receptor: The authors suggested that the approach could potentially be extended to other disease states and immunological phenotypes. In vitro tests confirmed that a few of the cytomegalovirus-associated TCR beta chains recognize cytomegalovirus antigens. Cytomegalovirus status was reported to be diagnosed by the classifier with high specificity and sensitivity in both the original and validation cohorts. A later analysis lacked HLA typing for the validation cohort, so it scored co-occurrence in that cohort across all 120 repertoires. In the study, 150 to 200 TCR beta chains were listed as associated with cytomegalovirus. Across donors, most TCR sequences were observed very rarely, whereas some public TCRs were present in many individuals. Of the cluster scores, approximately 94% were above 0 in a later analysis, which found that TCRs clustered in the first cohort also tended to co-occur in the 120 or so validation repertoires.

Including cysteine and phenylalanine, the CDR3 has 13 amino acids. The CDR3 DNA has 39 bases and is translated from base 1. Germline trimming amounts to 5 bases on V and 3 bases on J, with 4 as the count of junction bases outside the gene matches. From a lookup of the germline V gene (reference sequence), CDR1 and CDR2 are SEHNR and FQNEAQ. Donors formed part of the validation cohort, which comprised about 130 subjects and was distinct from the first cohort of 666 subjects. The library was produced with the immunoSEQ multiplex PCR assay. The original pipeline was this. A statistical classification framework was built for diagnosing cytomegalovirus status from the catalog of TCR beta chain sequences. In its TCRdb copy, this immuneACCESS table keeps in-frame sequences only and misses some clones. Where compared with another copy, unresolved V genes explain less than half of these, and the others have no known cause. V, J and clone size were drawn from that table, and D and trimming were deduced from the DNA. The sample table lists hundreds of thousands of clones, around 86% of them with a count of one. Roughly 0.82% of the sample goes to the ten largest clones.

Specimen: PBMCs. This clonotype was sampled from a woman under 30 in good health and CMV-seronegative. Rearrangement joined TRBV7-9 to TRBJ2-7, with 7 bases in between that match TRBD2. The CDR3 reads as follows: CASSGTMDYEQYF. The sequence in DNA is TGTGCCAGCAGCGGGACTATGGACTACGAGCAGTACTTC. The full variable domain, completed from the reference TRBV7-9 and TRBJ2-7 proteins outside the CDR3, reads DTGVSQNPRHKITKRGQNVTFRCDPISEHNRLYWYRQTLGQGPEFLTYFQNEAQLEKSRLLSDRFSAERPKGSFSTLEIQRTEQGDSAMYLCASSGTMDYEQYFGPGTRLTVT.